A selection of T cell receptor beta chains follows, all from one sample in a study of CD8+CD57+ T cells in acquired aplastic anemia. MiXCR, run by TCRdb on the reads, gives a single entry per CDR3 protein. The profile shows about 130,000 distinct CDR3 sequences, around 50% of them singletons. The sequencing sample was made of sorted CD4+, CD8+, or CD8+CD57+ T cells (not recorded which) from PBMCs. These receptors originate from a human donor in good health, serving as a control. Both conserved end residues are part of each CDR3. A D gene is named only where the DNA matches it firmly. The size field is filled for only some rows; it gives once, few, many or a size class.

d_gene: TRBD1
abundance: once
v_gene: TRBV5-6
j_gene: TRBJ2-3
CDR3aa: CASSSGGPDTQYF
CDR3nt: TGTGCCAGCAGCTCAGGGGGCCCAGATACGCAGTATTTT

d_gene: TRBD2
abundance: once
v_gene: TRBV29-1
j_gene: TRBJ2-5
CDR3aa: CSAEGLAGLETQYF
CDR3nt: TGCAGCGCCGAGGGACTAGCGGGGCTAGAGACCCAGTACTTC

d_gene: -
abundance: once
v_gene: TRBV29-1
j_gene: TRBJ2-7
CDR3aa: CSATSSAAYEQYF
CDR3nt: TGCAGTGCAACATCCTCAGCGGCCTACGAGCAGTACTTC

d_gene: -
abundance: -
v_gene: TRBV15
j_gene: TRBJ2-7
CDR3aa: CATSRGVTRGPDEQYF
CDR3nt: TGTGCCACCAGCAGAGGTGTGACCAGGGGTCCGGACGAGCAGTACTTC

d_gene: -
abundance: many
v_gene: TRBV18
j_gene: TRBJ1-2
CDR3aa: CASSRGYEGYTF
CDR3nt: TGTGCCAGCTCACGGGGATATGAGGGCTACACCTTC

d_gene: TRBD1
abundance: many
v_gene: TRBV6-2/TRBV6-3
j_gene: TRBJ2-7
CDR3aa: CASSRGQDLSYEQYF
CDR3nt: TGTGCCAGCAGTAGGGGACAGGATCTATCCTACGAGCAGTACTTC

d_gene: TRBD1
abundance: -
v_gene: TRBV19
j_gene: TRBJ2-1
CDR3aa: CASSPGTVIPWDEQFF
CDR3nt: TGTGCCAGTAGTCCCGGGACAGTTATACCTTGGGATGAGCAGTTCTTC

d_gene: -
abundance: -
v_gene: TRBV2
j_gene: TRBJ2-1
CDR3aa: CASSLGNEQFF
CDR3nt: TGTGCCAGCAGTTTAGGGAATGAGCAGTTCTTC

d_gene: TRBD1
abundance: many
v_gene: TRBV4-1
j_gene: TRBJ1-1
CDR3aa: CASSQDRRGRMNTEAFF
CDR3nt: TGCGCCAGCAGCCAAGATCGGAGGGGGCGCATGAACACTGAAGCTTTCTTT

d_gene: -
abundance: once
v_gene: TRBV7-8
j_gene: TRBJ2-7
CDR3aa: CASSRTPGPYEQYF
CDR3nt: TGTGCCAGCAGCAGAACCCCGGGGCCCTACGAGCAGTACTTC

d_gene: -
abundance: few
v_gene: TRBV12-3/TRBV12-4
j_gene: TRBJ1-4
CDR3aa: CASSLLGSSNEKLFF
CDR3nt: TGTGCCAGCAGTTTATTAGGGTCGTCTAATGAAAAACTGTTTTTT

d_gene: -
abundance: many
v_gene: TRBV6-1
j_gene: TRBJ2-4
CDR3aa: CASNEGPTNIQYF
CDR3nt: TGTGCCAGCAATGAGGGGCCCACAAACATTCAGTACTTC

d_gene: -
abundance: many
v_gene: TRBV4-1
j_gene: TRBJ2-7
CDR3aa: CASSQDSRRAGEQYF
CDR3nt: TGCGCCAGCAGCCAAGATTCACGCCGCGCGGGGGAGCAGTACTTC

d_gene: -
abundance: -
v_gene: TRBV13
j_gene: TRBJ2-7
CDR3aa: CASSSGASYEQYF
CDR3nt: TGTGCCAGCAGCTCTGGGGCCTCCTACGAGCAGTACTTC

d_gene: -
abundance: -
v_gene: TRBV7-2
j_gene: TRBJ1-5
CDR3aa: CASSLVFTQPQHF
CDR3nt: TGTGCCAGCAGCTTAGTCTTCACTCAGCCCCAGCATTTT

d_gene: -
abundance: many
v_gene: TRBV4-3
j_gene: TRBJ2-1
CDR3aa: CASSQEFLSNEQFF
CDR3nt: TGCGCCAGCAGCCAAGAATTTCTGTCCAATGAGCAGTTCTTC

d_gene: -
abundance: many
v_gene: TRBV5-5
j_gene: TRBJ2-3
CDR3aa: CASSYLGIKDTQYF
CDR3nt: TGTGCCAGCAGCTATTTGGGAATTAAAGATACGCAGTATTTT

d_gene: -
abundance: many
v_gene: TRBV11-2
j_gene: TRBJ1-5
CDR3aa: CASSLVARPASQPQHF
CDR3nt: TGTGCCAGCAGCTTAGTGGCGCGTCCCGCCAGTCAGCCCCAGCATTTT

d_gene: -
abundance: many
v_gene: TRBV19
j_gene: TRBJ2-6
CDR3aa: CASSTGGRGVSGANVLTF
CDR3nt: TGTGCCAGTAGTACCGGGGGCAGGGGCGTCTCTGGGGCCAACGTCCTGACTTTC

d_gene: -
abundance: once
v_gene: TRBV12-3/TRBV12-4
j_gene: TRBJ1-2
CDR3aa: CASSAPGHGGYGYTF
CDR3nt: TGTGCCAGCAGTGCTCCGGGACATGGAGGGTATGGCTACACCTTC

d_gene: TRBD2
abundance: -
v_gene: TRBV10-3
j_gene: TRBJ2-3
CDR3aa: CATSDPRTSGGARDTQYF
CDR3nt: TGTGCCACCAGTGATCCTCGGACTAGCGGGGGGGCCAGAGATACGCAGTATTTT

d_gene: -
abundance: -
v_gene: TRBV6-2/TRBV6-3
j_gene: TRBJ1-5
CDR3aa: CASSRTGGKGNQPQHF
CDR3nt: TGTGCCAGCAGCCGGACTGGGGGCAAGGGCAATCAGCCCCAGCATTTT

d_gene: -
abundance: -
v_gene: TRBV5-8
j_gene: TRBJ2-7
CDR3aa: CASTNDGASYEQYF
CDR3nt: TGTGCCAGCACCAATGACGGGGCCTCCTACGAGCAGTACTTC

d_gene: TRBD1
abundance: medium-sized
v_gene: TRBV25-1
j_gene: TRBJ2-3
CDR3aa: CASSKGARSTDTQYF
CDR3nt: TGTGCCAGCAGTAAGGGGGCGCGGAGCACAGATACGCAGTATTTT

d_gene: -
abundance: -
v_gene: TRBV13
j_gene: TRBJ2-5
CDR3aa: CASAETTPIGETQYF
CDR3nt: TGTGCCAGCGCGGAAACGACCCCGATCGGGGAGACCCAGTACTTC

d_gene: TRBD2
abundance: many
v_gene: TRBV10-1
j_gene: TRBJ2-3
CDR3aa: CASSGPSGGGTDTQYF
CDR3nt: TGCGCCAGCAGTGGCCCTAGCGGGGGGGGCACAGATACGCAGTATTTT

d_gene: -
abundance: many
v_gene: TRBV6-5
j_gene: TRBJ1-6
CDR3aa: CASSYDRGSPLHF
CDR3nt: TGTGCCAGCAGTTACGATCGAGGATCACCCCTCCACTTT

d_gene: TRBD2
abundance: -
v_gene: TRBV2
j_gene: TRBJ2-1
CDR3aa: CASTSGLAGFHEQFF
CDR3nt: TGTGCCAGCACTTCGGGACTAGCGGGTTTCCATGAGCAGTTCTTC

d_gene: TRBD1
abundance: -
v_gene: TRBV19
j_gene: TRBJ1-5
CDR3aa: CASSYGTVSNQPQHF
CDR3nt: TGTGCCAGTAGTTACGGGACAGTTAGCAATCAGCCCCAGCATTTT

d_gene: -
abundance: many
v_gene: TRBV6-2/TRBV6-3
j_gene: TRBJ2-3
CDR3aa: CASTRRPTDTQYF
CDR3nt: TGTGCCAGCACCCGAAGGCCCACAGATACGCAGTATTTT

d_gene: -
abundance: -
v_gene: TRBV4-3
j_gene: TRBJ1-1
CDR3aa: CASSQDRANTEAFF
CDR3nt: TGCGCCAGCAGCCAAGACAGGGCAAACACTGAAGCTTTCTTT

d_gene: -
abundance: many
v_gene: TRBV6-5
j_gene: TRBJ1-2
CDR3aa: CASSYDQGLYGYTF
CDR3nt: TGTGCCAGCAGTTACGATCAGGGCTTATATGGCTACACCTTC

d_gene: -
abundance: -
v_gene: TRBV19
j_gene: TRBJ1-4
CDR3aa: CASSSRVGGSEKLFF
CDR3nt: TGTGCCAGTAGTTCCAGGGTTGGTGGGTCTGAAAAACTGTTTTTT

d_gene: -
abundance: -
v_gene: TRBV20-1
j_gene: TRBJ2-1
CDR3aa: CSASDINEQFF
CDR3nt: TGCAGTGCCTCGGACATTAATGAGCAGTTCTTC

d_gene: -
abundance: many
v_gene: TRBV6-1
j_gene: TRBJ1-2
CDR3aa: CASSRERKNYGYTF
CDR3nt: TGTGCCAGCAGTCGGGAGCGGAAAAACTATGGCTACACCTTC

d_gene: -
abundance: once
v_gene: TRBV12-5
j_gene: TRBJ2-7
CDR3aa: CASGPGTDYEQYF
CDR3nt: TGTGCTAGTGGTCCTGGGACGGACTACGAGCAGTACTTC

d_gene: TRBD2
abundance: many
v_gene: TRBV7-2
j_gene: TRBJ2-7
CDR3aa: CASSPSGGGGEQYF
CDR3nt: TGTGCCAGCAGCCCGTCGGGCGGGGGGGGCGAGCAGTACTTC

d_gene: TRBD2
abundance: many
v_gene: TRBV20-1
j_gene: TRBJ2-4
CDR3aa: CSASSLGIAGGPEHIQYF
CDR3nt: TGCAGTGCTAGCTCCCTTGGGATAGCGGGGGGCCCTGAGCACATTCAGTACTTC

d_gene: TRBD1
abundance: -
v_gene: TRBV6-5
j_gene: TRBJ2-7
CDR3aa: CASSLTGGHFYEQYF
CDR3nt: TGTGCCAGCAGTTTAACAGGGGGCCACTTCTACGAGCAGTACTTC

d_gene: -
abundance: -
v_gene: TRBV20-1
j_gene: TRBJ2-5
CDR3aa: CSARLRAETQYF
CDR3nt: TGCAGTGCTAGACTAAGAGCGGAGACCCAGTACTTC

d_gene: TRBD2
abundance: few
v_gene: TRBV6-5
j_gene: TRBJ2-2
CDR3aa: CASSWGGGIAGELFF
CDR3nt: TGTGCCAGCAGTTGGGGCGGGGGGATCGCCGGGGAGCTGTTTTTT

d_gene: TRBD1
abundance: many
v_gene: TRBV5-1
j_gene: TRBJ1-5
CDR3aa: CASRPGGQSNQPQHF
CDR3nt: TGCGCCAGCAGACCCGGGGGACAGAGCAATCAGCCCCAGCATTTT

d_gene: -
abundance: many
v_gene: TRBV7-2
j_gene: TRBJ2-1
CDR3aa: CASSLARGSYNEQFF
CDR3nt: TGTGCCAGCAGCTTAGCGCGCGGTTCCTACAATGAGCAGTTCTTC